These T cell receptor beta chains were read from a single sample in a study of post-analysis software for immune sequencing data. TCRdb redid the calling of the PCR reads with MiXCR, one entry per CDR3 protein. The sample lists 750,000 to 900,000 distinct CDR3 sequences; under 60% were seen once. The specimen was blood. These receptors were taken from a girl between 5 and 17 years old with multiple sclerosis. The CDR3 runs from the conserved cysteine through the conserved F or W. D genes are given only for firm matches. Clone size is not always given. Where it is, it says once, few, many or a class for expanded clones.

TRBV21-1	NA	NA	TRBJ2-5	CASSKRGLEETQYF	TGTGCCAGCAGCAAGAGAGGACTAGAGGAGACCCAGTACTTC
TRBV12-3/TRBV12-4	NA	NA	TRBJ2-1	CASSHPRGNEQFF	TGTGCCAGCAGCCACCCCCGGGGCAATGAGCAGTTCTTC
TRBV28	NA	NA	TRBJ2-4	CASNEFTSAKNIQYF	TGTGCCAGCAATGAGTTCACCTCTGCCAAAAACATTCAGTACTTC
TRBV20-1	NA	TRBD2	TRBJ2-7	CSATSGYYNEQYF	TGCAGTGCTACTAGCGGTTACTACAATGAGCAGTACTTC
TRBV28	NA	TRBD1	TRBJ1-1	CASSTGTGGEAFF	TGTGCCAGCAGTACCGGGACAGGGGGTGAAGCTTTCTTT
TRBV6-2/TRBV6-3	NA	NA	TRBJ1-5	CASMEEDNQPQHF	TGTGCCAGCATGGAGGAGGACAATCAGCCCCAGCATTTT
TRBV5-1	NA	NA	TRBJ2-1	CASQVRLAGNEQFF	TGCGCCAGCCAGGTCAGACTGGCGGGTAATGAGCAGTTCTTC
TRBV20-1	NA	NA	TRBJ2-1	CSASSPGQYYNEQFF	TGCAGTGCTAGTTCACCGGGACAATACTACAATGAGCAGTTCTTC
TRBV20-1	few	NA	TRBJ2-7	CSARDRLSYEQYF	TGCAGTGCTAGAGATCGACTCTCCTACGAGCAGTACTTC
TRBV10-3	NA	NA	TRBJ2-3	CAISRPDTDTQYF	TGTGCCATCAGCCGACCCGACACGGATACGCAGTATTTT
TRBV7-8	NA	TRBD1	TRBJ1-5	CASSFLGGKNQPQHF	TGTGCCAGCAGCTTTTTAGGGGGCAAGAATCAGCCCCAGCATTTT
TRBV5-1	few	NA	TRBJ1-5	CASSLAGTGNQPQHF	TGCGCCAGCAGCTTGGCGGGGACCGGCAATCAGCCCCAGCATTTT
TRBV12-3/TRBV12-4	NA	NA	TRBJ2-3	CASSTGTVPTDAQYF	TGTGCCAGCAGTACCGGGACGGTGCCCACAGATGCGCAGTATTTT
TRBV6-6	few	NA	TRBJ2-5	CASSYSGTQQETQYF	TGTGCCAGCAGTTACTCCGGGACACAACAAGAGACCCAGTACTTC
TRBV7-2	NA	NA	TRBJ1-1	CASSFFPLGATEAFF	TGTGCCAGCAGCTTTTTTCCCTTGGGAGCCACTGAAGCTTTCTTT
TRBV25-1	NA	NA	TRBJ2-1	CASSEKTFGGPYNEQFF	TGTGCCAGCAGTGAAAAGACGTTCGGTGGGCCCTACAATGAGCAGTTCTTC
TRBV7-6	NA	TRBD2	TRBJ2-5	CASSLGTSGLQETQYF	TGTGCCAGCAGCCTGGGGACTAGCGGGCTCCAAGAGACCCAGTACTTC
TRBV9	NA	TRBD2	TRBJ2-7	CASSVGGSPYEQYF	TGTGCCAGCAGCGTAGGCGGGAGTCCCTACGAGCAGTACTTC
TRBV7-2	NA	TRBD1	TRBJ2-7	CASSSGQVEYEQYF	TGTGCCAGCAGCTCTGGACAGGTCGAGTACGAGCAGTACTTC
TRBV5-1	many	TRBD1	TRBJ1-5	CASSQGGVNQPQHF	TGCGCCAGCAGCCAAGGGGGCGTAAATCAGCCCCAGCATTTT
TRBV4-3	NA	NA	TRBJ2-1	CASSQVIYRERDNEQFF	TGCGCCAGCAGCCAAGTTATCTATAGGGAGAGGGACAATGAGCAGTTCTTC
TRBV20-1	NA	NA	TRBJ2-4	CSARDLADWENIQYF	TGCAGTGCTAGAGATCTCGCGGACTGGGAAAACATTCAGTACTTC
TRBV4-1	NA	NA	TRBJ1-1	CASSQGGLTNTEAFF	TGCGCCAGCAGCCAAGGGGGACTCACGAACACTGAAGCTTTCTTT
TRBV27	few	TRBD1	TRBJ1-2	CASSYRGRGYTF	TGTGCCAGCAGTTACAGGGGTCGGGGCTACACCTTC
TRBV20-1	few	TRBD1	TRBJ1-2	CSASQGAIGYTF	TGCAGTGCTAGCCAGGGGGCGATTGGCTACACCTTC
TRBV10-3	NA	NA	TRBJ2-7	CAISEPTDGSYEQYF	TGTGCCATCAGTGAGCCAACGGACGGGAGCTACGAGCAGTACTTC
TRBV7-2	NA	TRBD2	TRBJ2-5	CASSSGTSKTQYF	TGTGCCAGCAGTTCCGGGACTAGTAAGACCCAGTACTTC
TRBV13	NA	NA	TRBJ2-7	CASSSGQRDYEQYF	TGTGCCAGCAGCTCGGGACAGCGGGATTACGAGCAGTACTTC
TRBV20-1	few	TRBD1	TRBJ2-1	CSAGWPGQGYSEQFF	TGCAGTGCCGGATGGCCGGGACAGGGTTACAGTGAGCAGTTCTTC
TRBV20-1	NA	TRBD1	TRBJ1-4	CSAFRTGGNEKLFF	TGCAGTGCTTTTCGGACAGGCGGAAATGAAAAACTGTTTTTT
TRBV12-3/TRBV12-4	NA	TRBD2	TRBJ2-1	CASRAPLAGVRGEQFF	TGTGCCAGCAGGGCTCCACTAGCGGGAGTGCGCGGTGAGCAGTTCTTC
TRBV6-6	NA	TRBD1	TRBJ2-1	CASSLQGAGETQFF	TGTGCCAGCAGTTTACAGGGGGCCGGAGAGACCCAGTTCTTC
TRBV27	NA	TRBD1	TRBJ1-4	CASSQTGGGEKLFF	TGTGCCAGCAGCCAGACAGGGGGAGGCGAAAAACTGTTTTTT
TRBV20-1	few	NA	TRBJ2-1	CSARDGRNNEQFF	TGCAGTGCTAGGGACGGGAGAAACAATGAGCAGTTCTTC
TRBV4-1	few	NA	TRBJ2-7	CASSQGWAYEQYF	TGCGCCAGCAGCCAAGGATGGGCCTACGAGCAGTACTTC
TRBV29-1	few	TRBD1	TRBJ1-1	CSAWDRNTEAFF	TGCAGCGCCTGGGACAGAAACACTGAAGCTTTCTTT
TRBV7-2	few	NA	TRBJ2-1	CASSLVVRENGEQFF	TGTGCCAGCAGCTTAGTGGTACGGGAGAATGGCGAGCAGTTCTTC
TRBV14	few	TRBD2	TRBJ2-5	CASSQEGLASQETQYF	TGTGCCAGCAGCCAAGAGGGACTAGCGAGTCAAGAGACCCAGTACTTC
TRBV7-9	NA	TRBD1	TRBJ2-5	CASKTGIRETQYF	TGTGCCAGCAAGACAGGGATCCGGGAGACCCAGTACTTC
TRBV6-1	NA	NA	TRBJ2-5	CASSESGAPETQYF	TGTGCCAGCAGTGAATCAGGGGCCCCAGAGACCCAGTACTTC
TRBV20-1	NA	TRBD2	TRBJ2-3	CSAGPSGRADTQYF	TGCAGTGCGGGCCCCAGCGGGAGGGCAGATACGCAGTATTTT
TRBV4-2	NA	NA	TRBJ2-3	CASSRSQDGDTQYF	TGTGCCAGCAGCCGAAGCCAGGATGGAGATACGCAGTATTTT
TRBV5-6	NA	NA	TRBJ1-1	CASSLAGRGTEAFF	TGTGCCAGCAGCTTGGCGGGCAGGGGCACTGAAGCTTTCTTT
TRBV6-1	NA	TRBD2	TRBJ2-5	CASSEARSSGGSAQYF	TGTGCCAGCAGTGAAGCGCGTTCTAGCGGAGGGTCGGCGCAGTACTTC
TRBV10-3	many	NA	TRBJ2-5	CATRGQLVETQYF	TGTGCCACCCGGGGCCAGCTAGTAGAGACCCAGTACTTC